This passage covers 15 T cell receptor beta chains from one sample sequenced in a study of blood T cell repertoires in COVID-19. Sequencing used immunoSEQ multiplex PCR; TCRdb keeps in-frame clones, though not all of them. The table records 400,000 to 550,000 clones, 87% of them present only once. The material sequenced was PBMCs or T cells enriched from blood (not recorded which). These receptors were collected from a woman aged 18-29 years with acute COVID-19.

The chain couples TRBV9 to TRBJ2-7; tentative D call: TRBD1 (5 bases). CDR1 is SGDLS, CDR2 YYNGEE, per germline. Between the trimmed V and J ends, which lost 4 bases and 2 bases, there was a span of 10 bases. The CDR3 has 13 residues. CDR3 coding DNA: TGTGCCAGCAGCCCCGGACATCCCTACGAGCAGTACTTC. It is translated as CASSPGHPYEQYF.

This clone was counted between two and nine times. In DNA form, the CDR3 reads TGTGCCAGCAGCTACGGGGGGCGAACTGAAGCTTTCTTT. Protein sequence: CASSYGGRTEAFF. V usage is TRBV5-4 and J usage is TRBJ1-1; TRBD1 might be the D (6 bases). Between the trimmed V and J ends, which lost 3 bases and 5 bases, there was a span of 11 bases. The CDR3 totals 13 residues. Germline loops: CDR1 SGHNT, CDR2 YYREEE (reference sequence).

The rearrangement uses TRBV3-1 (or the pseudogene TRBV3-2) and TRBJ2-3; D call uncertain. Germline V lookup: CDR1 LGHDT, CDR2 YNNKEL (reference sequence). The CDR3 consists of 16 residues. The V gene lost 0 bases and the J gene lost 0 bases, with 10 bases spanning the gap. Written as DNA, the CDR3 is TGTGCCAGCAGCCAAGAATTGCGGCGGAGCACAGATACGCAGTATTTT. Its protein is CASSQELRRSTDTQYF.

J is TRBJ2-7 and V is TRBV7-9, with 7 bases aligning to TRBD1. The CDR3 contains 12 residues. CDR1 SEHNR and CDR2 FQNEAQ come from the germline V gene (reference sequence). The V and J ends lost 11 bases and 3 bases, in that order; junction bases with no gene match: 7. The CDR3 region is CAVRRDSYEQYF. The CDR3 region has the DNA TGTGCCGTTCGCCGGGACAGCTACGAGCAGTACTTC.

This chain connects TRBV24-1 to TRBJ2-7; 8 positions agree with TRBD1. The CDR3 length is 15 residues. The junction had 3 bases not matched to a gene; V was cut back by 3 bases and J by 0 bases. In germline, CDR1 is KGHDR, CDR2 SFDVKD. CDR3 region: CATSDPGQDSYEQYF. The CDR3, as DNA: TGTGCCACCAGTGATCCGGGACAGGACTCCTACGAGCAGTACTTC.

The V call is TRBV27, the J call TRBJ2-1, with 13 bases identical to TRBD2. The CDR3 covers 15 residues. CDR1 and CDR2 from the germline V gene are MNHEY and SMNVEV (reference sequence). With 6 bases clipped from V and 3 bases from J, the junction kept 2 bases outside the gene matches. The DNA for the CDR3 is TGTGCCAGCAGACTAGCGGGAGGGATCTACAATGAGCAGTTCTTC. Protein product: CASRLAGGIYNEQFF.

The rearrangement uses TRBV27 and TRBJ1-5, with 9 bases matching TRBD1. The V gene's germline CDR1 is MNHEY and CDR2 SMNVEV (reference sequence). V dropped 5 bases and J dropped 1; count of bases not matched to a gene: 6. The CDR3 length is 16 residues. CDR3 sequence (DNA): TGTGCCAGCAGTCCGGGACAGGGTTGGAGCAATCAGCCCCAGCATTTT. Residues: CASSPGQGWSNQPQHF.

In regard to this clone: Other nucleotide sequences from this sample produce the same CDR3. The rearrangement joins TRBV18 to TRBJ2-7; 7 bases match TRBD1. Germline-derived CDR1 and CDR2 are KGHSH and LQKENI. Losses at the gene ends were 3 bases for V and 2 bases for J; bases not matched to a gene: 1. This CDR3 contains 13 residues. The CDR3 sequence: CASSPGTAYEQYF. The CDR3, as DNA: TGTGCCAGCTCACCGGGGACAGCCTACGAGCAGTACTTC.

The chain is built from TRBV4-2 and TRBJ1-2; D gene uncertain. The CDR3 contains 14 residues. Germline lookup yields CDR1 LGHNA and CDR2 YNFKEQ. V was shortened by 3 bases and J by 6 bases, with 14 bases between the two germline ends. CDR3 nucleotides: TGTGCCAGCAGCCACTTTGGGGAGATGGATGGCTACACCTTC. This sequence encodes CASSHFGEMDGYTF.

The rearrangement links TRBV10-3 to TRBJ1-3; no firm D call. Per germline, CDR1 ENHRY and CDR2 SYGVKD. Deletions cut 2 bases from V and 3 bases from J, with 8 bases between. This CDR3 is 14 amino acids long. The CDR3 DNA reads TGTGCCATCAGTGAGACAGAATTTGGAAACACCATATATTTT. Protein sequence: CAISETEFGNTIYF.

This clone was detected a few times. This chain connects TRBV6-1 to TRBJ1-1, with 9 bases that match TRBD1. After removal of 4 bases from V and 1 base from J, the junction contained 7 bases not matched to a gene. Germline CDR1 and CDR2: MNHNS and SASEGT. The CDR3 has 16 amino acids. The CDR3, as DNA: TGTGCCAGCAGTGTTACAGGGGGCTCGGGGAACACTGAAGCTTTCTTT. This sequence encodes CASSVTGGSGNTEAFF.

CDR3 sequence: CASSTRTSGSLRTQYF. Written as DNA, the CDR3 is TGTGCCAGTAGTACGCGGACTAGCGGGAGTTTACGAACCCAGTACTTC. The V gene is TRBV19, the J gene TRBJ2-5, with 13 bases that match TRBD2. The CDR3 has 16 residues. Trimming cost V 4 bases and J 8 bases; bases outside gene matches: 10. Germline CDR1 and CDR2: LNHDA and SQIVND (reference sequence). Full variable domain (outside the CDR3, taken from reference TRBV19 and TRBJ2-5): DGGITQSPKYLFRKEGQNVTLSCEQNLNHDAMYWYRQDPGQGLRLIYYSQIVNDFQKGDIAEGYSVSREKKESFPLTVTSAQKNPTAFYLCASSTRTSGSLRTQYFGPGTRLLVL.

This chain joins TRBV10-1 and TRBJ2-1; 8 nucleotides align to TRBD2. CDR1 and CDR2 from the germline V gene are WNHNN and SYGVQD (reference sequence). V dropped 4 bases and J dropped 5; count of bases not matched to a gene: 4. The CDR3 runs 14 residues. The CDR3 region has the DNA TGCGCCAGCAGTGGCACTAGCGGCCACAATGAGCAGTTCTTC. Translated: CASSGTSGHNEQFF.

This clone occurred once. The V and J genes are TRBV2 and TRBJ2-1; 7 bases agree with TRBD1. Germline V CDR1 and CDR2: SNHLY, FYNNEI. This CDR3 spans 12 amino acids. After removal of 6 bases from V and 10 bases from J, the junction contained 6 bases not matched to a gene. The chain's CDR3 is CASSDDREEQFF. In DNA, the CDR3 is TGTGCCAGCAGCGACGACAGGGAGGAGCAGTTCTTC.

The V and J genes are TRBV28 and TRBJ2-7; TRBD1 aligns across 7 bases. This CDR3 has 12 amino acids. The trim removed 7 bases at V and 5 bases at J, leaving 5 bases unmatched. Germline V CDR1 and CDR2: MDHEN, SYDVKM. In nucleotides, the CDR3 is TGTGCCAGCAAAAACAGGGGCCACGAGCAGTACTTC. This gives the protein CASKNRGHEQYF.